The 2 T cell receptor beta chains given below trace back to one sample, sequenced in a study of T cell changes during pregnancy in multiple sclerosis. TCRdb's table, derived via immunoSEQ multiplex PCR, lists solely in-frame clones and lacks some. Among approximately 60,000 clones listed, 92% were seen once. This specimen was peripheral blood, taken in the second trimester of pregnancy. These receptors all stem from a female donor in good health, enrolled as a control in a pregnancy study.

V is TRBV2 and J is TRBJ2-3; 13 bases are shared with TRBD2. The CDR3 runs to 19 residues. Germline CDR1 is SNHLY and CDR2 is FYNNEI. V shed 6 bases, J shed 5 bases, and the junction held 17 bases outside the gene matches. CDR3 region: CASRRNPGLAGFTGDTQYF. The CDR3 DNA follows: TGTGCCAGCAGAAGAAATCCGGGACTAGCGGGATTCACGGGAGATACGCAGTATTTT.

Only a few counts were recorded for this clone. The gene calls are TRBV30 and TRBJ2-3; D possibly corresponds to TRBD1 (5 bases). V lost 1 base and J lost 1, with 6 bases in between. This CDR3 is 13 amino acids long. Germline V lookup: CDR1 GTSNPN, CDR2 SVGIG (reference sequence). The CDR3 sequence: CAWSATGTDTQYF. DNA for the CDR3: TGTGCCTGGAGTGCGACAGGCACAGATACGCAGTATTTT.